The clone carrying this TCR beta chain was seen at least ten times. Its cognate antigen is unknown. This record comes from a study of T cells in Graves' hyperthyroidism and ophthalmopathy. The study, taken as a whole, reports: Most expanded thyroid clonotypes above 0.001 recurred in blood.

TCR beta CDR3 regions were amplified from RNA transcripts. With the HTBI primer set, the TCR CDR3 went through a first round of RT-PCR. Via MiXCR, TCRdb re-called the multiplex PCR reads, giving one row per CDR3 protein. The data contain some 500,000 distinct CDR3 sequences, about 15% of them singletons. CDR1 and CDR2 (germline): SGDLS, YYNGEE. V shed 0 bases and J 2 bases; nucleotides not matched to a gene: 10. The CDR3 contains 18 residues. The chain uses TRBV9 and TRBJ2-3, with 9 bases matching TRBD2. The receptor comes from a woman aged 30 to 39 with Graves' ophthalmopathy. The sequenced sample consisted of blood. The CDR3 region is CASSVDYGVAGATDTQYF. The CDR3 nucleotides are TGTGCCAGCAGCGTAGATTATGGCGTAGCGGGAGCCACAGATACGCAGTATTTT.